These 18 T cell receptor beta chains were sequenced from one sample in a study of T cell clones after liver transplantation. TCRdb's copy holds only in-frame clones and misses some; the assay was immunoSEQ multiplex PCR. Among tens of thousands of clones listed, roughly 70% were seen once. The sample in question was CD4+ T cells from blood, obtained at the 22-month timepoint. The receptors shown here come from a human patient who received a liver transplant. Some T cells here may be from the graft donor.

The chain couples TRBV4-1 to TRBJ1-2; D may be TRBD1 (6 bases). The V end lost 2 bases, the J end lost 0 bases, and 13 bases lay between the germline ends. In germline, CDR1 is MGHRA, CDR2 YSYEKL. CDR3 length: 16 residues. CDR3 nucleotides: TGCGCCAGCAGCCAACACCGGGACATATCTAACTATGGCTACACCTTC. Its protein is CASSQHRDISNYGYTF.

The rearrangement uses TRBV7-3 and TRBJ2-7; 7 bases agree with TRBD1. The CDR3 contains 13 residues. Germline values: CDR1 SGHTA, CDR2 FQGTGA. Losses at the gene ends were 6 bases for V and 2 bases for J; bases not matched to a gene: 4. The CDR3: CASRRTGAYEQYF. CDR3 sequence (DNA): TGTGCCAGCAGACGTACAGGGGCCTACGAGCAGTACTTC.

The chain is built from TRBV9 and TRBJ2-7; 11 positions agree with TRBD1. The CDR3 length is 15 residues. V was pared by 0 bases and J by 5 bases, with 4 bases of the junction left unmatched. CDR1 SGDLS and CDR2 YYNGEE come from the germline V gene. The CDR3 DNA is TGTGCCAGCAGCGTAGAAGGGACAGGGGGAAACGAGCAGTACTTC. Its translation is CASSVEGTGGNEQYF.

The chain joins TRBV9 to TRBJ2-2, with D unresolved. Germline loops: CDR1 SGDLS, CDR2 YYNGEE. This CDR3 contains 15 residues. Trimming cost V 1 base and J 4 bases, with 11 bases left between them. This CDR3 reads CASSVIGLGTGELFF. CDR3 in DNA: TGTGCCAGCAGCGTAATAGGGTTGGGCACCGGGGAGCTGTTTTTT.

The rearrangement joins TRBV19 to TRBJ2-7; TRBD2 agrees at 11 bases. After removal of 5 bases from V and 6 bases from J, the junction contained 3 bases not matched to a gene. The CDR3 spans 13 residues. Germline CDR1 is LNHDA and CDR2 is SQIVND (reference sequence). This CDR3 reads CASSVGTSGEQYF. The CDR3, as DNA: TGTGCCAGTAGTGTCGGGACTAGCGGCGAGCAGTACTTC. The complete variable domain, with remaining parts taken from reference TRBV19 and TRBJ2-7, reads DGGITQSPKYLFRKEGQNVTLSCEQNLNHDAMYWYRQDPGQGLRLIYYSQIVNDFQKGDIAEGYSVSREKKESFPLTVTSAQKNPTAFYLCASSVGTSGEQYFGPGTRLTVT.

J is TRBJ2-7 and V is TRBV7-2, with 12 nucleotides matching TRBD2. With 5 bases clipped from V and 7 bases from J, the junction kept 9 bases outside the gene matches. This CDR3 is 15 amino acids long. Per germline, CDR1 SGHTA and CDR2 FQGNSA. CDR3 bases: TGTGCCAGCAGCCCAAGACTAGCGGGGGTGGAAGAGCAGTACTTC. Translating gives CASSPRLAGVEEQYF.

The V gene is TRBV10-3, the J gene TRBJ2-2; 7 bases line up with TRBD1. This CDR3 region has 14 residues. After removal of 0 bases from V and 6 bases from J, the junction contained 1 base not matched to a gene. In germline, CDR1 is ENHRY, CDR2 SYGVKD. The CDR3 DNA reads TGTGCCATCAGTGAGTCACAGGGGTCCGGGGAGCTGTTTTTT. It codes for CAISESQGSGELFF.

The chain joins TRBV7-2 to TRBJ1-3; D perhaps matches TRBD1 (6 bases). The CDR3 runs to 14 residues. Trimming shortened V by 6 bases and J by 1 base, and 10 bases separated the two germline ends. Germline V gene lookup returns CDR1 SGHTA and CDR2 FQGNSA. CDR3 residues: CASSPTGSGNTIYF. CDR3 DNA: TGTGCCAGCAGTCCTACAGGGTCTGGAAACACCATATATTTT.

This clone was observed a handful of times. The genes are TRBV11-2 and TRBJ1-1; D gene ambiguous. This CDR3 is 16 amino acids long. The germline gives CDR1 SGHAT, CDR2 FQNNGV. V was trimmed by 6 bases and J by 6 bases, leaving 23 bases between them. CDR3 nucleotide sequence: TGTGCCAGCAGATCCCTGCGGGGAAGGAGGTTCGCTGAAGCTTTCTTT. It codes for CASRSLRGRRFAEAFF.

CDR3 coding DNA: TGTGCCAGCAGCCAGACAGGGGCTACTGGAAACACCATATATTTT. Protein product: CASSQTGATGNTIYF. V is TRBV5-6 and J is TRBJ1-3; 8 bases fit TRBD1. The CDR3 extends over 15 amino acids. V shed 4 bases, J shed 2 bases, and the junction held 5 bases outside the gene matches. Germline V gene data show CDR1 as SGHDT and CDR2 as YYEEEE.

This clone was observed a single time. CDR3 loop: CASSLQGAYQPQHF. The CDR3 DNA reads TGTGCCAGCAGCTTGCAGGGGGCCTATCAGCCCCAGCATTTT. The chain joins TRBV5-6 to TRBJ1-5; 8 bases are shared with TRBD1. Germline CDR1 is SGHDT and CDR2 is YYEEEE. This CDR3 comprises 14 residues. The ends lost 1 base at V and 5 bases at J; junction bases unmatched: 2.

This chain uses TRBV7-2 with TRBJ2-3; 14 nucleotides line up with TRBD2. The junction had 4 bases not matched to a gene; V was cut back by 4 bases and J by 4 bases. CDR1 SGHTA and CDR2 FQGNSA come from the germline V gene. CDR3 length equals 16 residues. CDR3 region: CASSSGLAGVADTQYF. The CDR3 region has the DNA TGTGCCAGCAGCTCGGGACTAGCGGGGGTGGCAGATACGCAGTATTTT.

This chain links TRBV5-1 with TRBJ1-5; D possibly corresponds to TRBD1 (5 bases). Germline CDR1 SGHRS, CDR2 YFSETQ. The CDR3 runs 17 residues. V lost 3 bases and J lost 2, with 18 bases in between. DNA of the CDR3: TGCGCCAGCAGCTCGGGGGGTCTGGGGCCTGGCAATCAGCCCCAGCATTTT. The encoded protein is CASSSGGLGPGNQPQHF.

This clone was counted only a few times. This sequence joins TRBV28 and TRBJ1-5; 9 nucleotides align to TRBD1. CDR1 and CDR2 (germline): MDHEN, SYDVKM. The J segment lost 1 base and the V segment lost 5 bases, leaving 3 bases of the junction unmatched. The CDR3 has 15 residues. The CDR3 DNA reads TGTGCCAGCAGTAGGACAGGGGCGAGCAATCAGCCCCAGCATTTT. Its translation is CASSRTGASNQPQHF.

The J gene is TRBJ2-6, the V gene TRBV28; D not resolved. The CDR3 totals 14 residues. Trimming removed 5 bases from V and 0 bases from J, with 5 bases in between. The germline V gene has CDR1 MDHEN and CDR2 SYDVKM. The CDR3 loop reads CASSVHSGANVLTF. In nucleotides, the CDR3 is TGTGCCAGCAGTGTACACTCTGGGGCCAACGTCCTGACTTTC.

The chain joins TRBV5-4 to TRBJ2-5; 7 bases align to TRBD2. The V segment lost 3 bases and the J segment 5 bases; nucleotides outside the gene matches: 4. Germline CDR1 reads SGHNT; CDR2 reads YYREEE (reference sequence). This CDR3 is built from 13 residues. Here the CDR3 reads CASSSSGVETQYF. CDR3 in DNA: TGTGCCAGCAGCTCTAGCGGAGTGGAGACCCAGTACTTC. The full variable domain, in which reference TRBV5-4 and TRBJ2-5 provide the parts outside the CDR3, is ETGVTQSPTHLIKTRGQQVTLRCSSQSGHNTVSWYQQALGQGPQFIFQYYREEENGRGNFPPRFSGLQFPNYSSELNVNALELDDSALYLCASSSSGVETQYFGPGTRLLVL.

This clone is a singleton in its sample. The chain has TRBV6-5 and TRBJ2-7, with TRBD1 matching 7 bases. V gave up 2 bases and J gave up 5 bases; unmatched junction bases: 9. The CDR3 is made up of 15 amino acids. Germline CDR1 is MNHEY and CDR2 is SVGAGI. The CDR3 DNA sequence: TGTGCCAGCAGTTACGCTGGGACAGACGGTGACGAGCAGTACTTC. It yields the protein CASSYAGTDGDEQYF.

The chain employs TRBV27 and TRBJ2-6; no reliable D call. Germline V CDR1 and CDR2: MNHEY, SMNVEV (reference sequence). Trimming pared 5 bases from V and 0 bases from J, leaving 5 bases between. The CDR3 contains 14 residues. The CDR3 region is CASSLSSGANVLTF. As DNA, the CDR3 is TGTGCCAGCAGTCTGAGCTCTGGGGCCAACGTCCTGACTTTC.